The 12 T cell receptor beta chains below all came from one sample that was sequenced in a study of cytomegalovirus exposure and HLA in healthy donors (dated by TCRdb to the late 2010s). The library was generated by the immunoSEQ multiplex PCR assay. A mixture of 60 forward primers for TCR Vbeta segments and 13 reverse primers for TCR Jbeta segments was used in the multiplex PCR. In its TCRdb copy, this immuneACCESS table keeps in-frame sequences only and misses some clones. Where compared with another copy, unresolved V genes explain less than half of these, and the others have no known cause. The sample has some 130,000 clones on record, approximately 81% of them singletons. The ten most abundant clones make up around 7.2% of the sample. What was sequenced was PBMCs. Receptors originate from a male donor in good health and CMV-seronegative.

The chain has TRBV5-1 and TRBJ1-1, with a weak D call TRBD1 (5 bases). The CDR3 spans 15 residues. Germline V CDR1 and CDR2: SGHRS, YFSETQ. V was cut by 0 bases and J by 4 bases, with 13 bases left in between. The CDR3 loop reads CASSLVAGGGTEAFF. The DNA of the CDR3 is TGCGCCAGCAGCTTGGTTGCGGGGGGAGGCACTGAAGCTTTCTTT.

The chain joins TRBV4-2 to TRBJ2-1; TRBD2 aligns across 8 bases. V lost 2 bases to trimming and J lost 9 bases; unmatched junction nucleotides: 15. The V gene's germline CDR1 is LGHNA and CDR2 YNFKEQ. The length of the CDR3 is 17 residues. CDR3 nucleotide sequence: TGTGCCAGCAGCCAACCTGAAGCGGGAGTCAAACGAGGTGAGCAGTTCTTC. Amino acids: CASSQPEAGVKRGEQFF.

In this sample, this clone turned up a few times. This chain connects TRBV19 to TRBJ1-5; 8 bases match TRBD1. The germline gives CDR1 LNHDA, CDR2 SQIVND (reference sequence). The CDR3 consists of 13 residues. J was trimmed by 6 bases and V by 7 bases; bases with no gene match: 5. DNA for the CDR3: TGTGCCAGTAATACAGGGGGAAGTCAGCCCCAGCATTTT. It specifies CASNTGGSQPQHF.

V is TRBV2 and J is TRBJ2-4; TRBD1 aligns across 7 bases. V shed 6 bases and J 0 bases; nucleotides not matched to a gene: 5. CDR1 and CDR2 from the germline V gene are SNHLY and FYNNEI. This CDR3 comprises 15 residues. The CDR3 DNA reads TGTGCCAGCAGGGGTGACAGGGTAGCCAAAAACATTCAGTACTTC. It translates to CASRGDRVAKNIQYF.

The rearrangement links TRBV11-1 to TRBJ2-2, with 8 bases matching TRBD2. The CDR3 length is 14 residues. The germline gives CDR1 SGHAT, CDR2 FQDESV (reference sequence). With 5 bases clipped from V and 6 bases from J, the junction kept 5 bases outside the gene matches. CDR3 region: CASSPGLAPGELFF. For the CDR3, the DNA is TGTGCCAGCAGCCCAGGACTAGCTCCCGGGGAGCTGTTTTTT.

This clone was counted only a few times. This chain joins TRBV4-1 and TRBJ1-2, with D perhaps matching TRBD1 (6 bases). Trimming stripped 4 bases from V and 6 bases from J, with 18 bases between. The CDR3 is 15 amino acids. Germline CDR1 is MGHRA and CDR2 is YSYEKL. CDR3 bases: TGCGCCAGCAGCCCGAAAGGCCAAGGGGGAAATGGCTACACCTTC. Translation gives CASSPKGQGGNGYTF.

The V call is TRBV6-1, the J call TRBJ2-7; TRBD1 matches 8 bases. The CDR3 consists of 13 residues. CDR1 is MNHNS and CDR2 is SASEGT in the germline V gene. V lost 6 bases and J lost 0; bases outside the gene matches: 1. The CDR3 nucleotides read TGTGCCAGCAGGGGGACAGGCTCCTACGAGCAGTACTTC. Protein: CASRGTGSYEQYF.

The V call is TRBV6-5, the J call TRBJ1-6; 8 nucleotides agree with TRBD1. CDR1 is MNHEY, CDR2 SVGAGI, per germline. The CDR3 length is 14 residues. Unmatched junction bases numbered 4, after V lost 6 bases and J lost 6 bases. The CDR3 coding sequence is TGTGCCAGCAGCCCCGACAGGGGTAATTCACCCCTCCACTTT. As protein: CASSPDRGNSPLHF.

The table lists this clone with a few counts. This chain links TRBV7-9 with TRBJ2-3; TRBD1 agrees at 10 bases. The ends lost 3 bases at V and 3 bases at J; junction bases unmatched: 3. The CDR3 is 15 amino acids. CDR1 is SEHNR and CDR2 is FQNEAQ in the germline V gene (reference sequence). The CDR3 coding sequence is TGTGCCAGCAGCTTGCGGGACAGGGGAACAGATACGCAGTATTTT. It yields the protein CASSLRDRGTDTQYF.

The genes are TRBV27 and TRBJ2-5, with 9 bases identical to TRBD1. Per germline, CDR1 MNHEY and CDR2 SMNVEV (reference sequence). V gave up 2 bases and J gave up 3 bases; unmatched junction bases: 10. This CDR3 contains 17 residues. CDR3 DNA sequence: TGTGCCAGCAGTTTAAGATGGACAGGGGTTGTTGAAGAGACCCAGTACTTC. It specifies CASSLRWTGVVEETQYF.

CDR3 coding DNA: TGTGCCAGCGGCTCTCTTACATCCCCCCGATACGAGCAGTACTTC. Amino acids: CASGSLTSPRYEQYF. This chain joins TRBV6-1 and TRBJ2-7; D not resolved. Germline V gives CDR1 MNHNS, CDR2 SASEGT. V lost 8 bases to trimming and J lost 4 bases, with 21 bases between them. There are 15 residues in the CDR3.

The CDR3: CASSLLYSSSYEQYF. The CDR3 DNA is TGTGCCAGCAGTTTACTTTACAGTTCCTCCTACGAGCAGTACTTC. The gene calls are TRBV28 and TRBJ2-7; no clear D. The V and J ends lost 2 bases and 0 bases respectively, with 11 bases between them. This CDR3 region has 15 residues. Germline CDR1 and CDR2: MDHEN and SYDVKM. Full variable domain (outside the CDR3, taken from reference TRBV28 and TRBJ2-7): DVKVTQSSRYLVKRTGEKVFLECVQDMDHENMFWYRQDPGLGLRLIYFSYDVKMKEKGDIPEGYSVSREKKERFSLILESASTNQTSMYLCASSLLYSSSYEQYFGPGTRLTVT.